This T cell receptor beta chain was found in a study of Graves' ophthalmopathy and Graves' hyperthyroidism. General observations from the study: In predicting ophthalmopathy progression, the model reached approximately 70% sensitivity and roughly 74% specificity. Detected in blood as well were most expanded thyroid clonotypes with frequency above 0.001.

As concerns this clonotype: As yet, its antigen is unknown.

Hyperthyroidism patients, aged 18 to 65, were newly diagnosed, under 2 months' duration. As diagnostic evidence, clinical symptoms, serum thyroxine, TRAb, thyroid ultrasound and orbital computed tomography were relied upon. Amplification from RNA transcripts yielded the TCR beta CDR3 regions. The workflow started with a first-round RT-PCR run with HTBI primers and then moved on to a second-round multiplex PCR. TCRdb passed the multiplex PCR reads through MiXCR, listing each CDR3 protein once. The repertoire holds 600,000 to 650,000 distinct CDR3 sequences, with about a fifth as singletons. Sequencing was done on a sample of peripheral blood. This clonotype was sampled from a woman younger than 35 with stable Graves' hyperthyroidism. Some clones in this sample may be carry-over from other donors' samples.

CDR3 nucleotide sequence: TGTGCCAGCAGTGGACAGGGTGAGGCTCAGCCCCAGCATTTT. It yields the protein CASSGQGEAQPQHF. The V call is TRBV2, the J call TRBJ1-5, with 7 positions matching TRBD1. CDR1 SNHLY and CDR2 FYNNEI come from the germline V gene. The CDR3 loop spans 14 amino acids. V dropped 4 bases and J dropped 6; count of bases not matched to a gene: 6.